This is a list of T cell receptor beta chains from one sample in a study of T cells in localized non-small cell lung cancer. Assay used: immunoSEQ multiplex PCR; TCRdb lists only in-frame clones, some missing. Here the sample spans over 25,000 clones, about 91% being singletons. The starting material was peripheral blood, obtained before any cancer treatment. Every receptor here comes from a male donor aged 60 or over with stage I lung adenocarcinoma. The CDR3 runs from the conserved cysteine through the conserved F or W. The order of the fields is clone size, J gene, D gene, CDR3 length, V gene, CDR3 DNA, CDR3 protein. A D gene is named only where the DNA matches it firmly. Where a row states a size, it is once, few, many or the class of an expanded clone; other rows omit it.

size: .
J: TRBJ1-2
D: .
length: 12
V: TRBV6-6
DNA: TGTGCCAGCAGTGACTGGGGCTATGGCTACACCTTC
CDR3: CASSDWGYGYTF

size: .
J: TRBJ1-2
D: .
length: 14
V: TRBV27
DNA: TGTGCCAGCAGTCAGCAGGGGTTCGGGTATGGCTACACCTTC
CDR3: CASSQQGFGYGYTF

size: .
J: TRBJ1-2
D: TRBD1
length: 14
V: TRBV5-8
DNA: TGTGCCAGCAGCAAGTCAGGGGGCGGGTATGGCTACACCTTC
CDR3: CASSKSGGGYGYTF

size: .
J: TRBJ1-6
D: .
length: 15
V: TRBV28
DNA: TGTGCCAGCAGTTCCCGGACACCCCGGTACTCACCCCTCCACTTT
CDR3: CASSSRTPRYSPLHF

size: .
J: TRBJ2-6
D: .
length: 19
V: TRBV19
DNA: TGTGCCAGTAGTACCCCCAAGTCAGGCGGACCATCTGGGGCCAACGTCCTGACTTTC
CDR3: CASSTPKSGGPSGANVLTF

size: .
J: TRBJ1-5
D: .
length: 15
V: TRBV7-2
DNA: TGTGCCAGCAGTCCACAAGGAGGGTTGGATCAGCCCCAGCATTTT
CDR3: CASSPQGGLDQPQHF

size: .
J: TRBJ2-2
D: TRBD1
length: 15
V: TRBV6-5
DNA: TGTGCCAGCAATACCGGGACAGGGGACACCGGGGAGCTGTTTTTT
CDR3: CASNTGTGDTGELFF

size: .
J: TRBJ2-2
D: .
length: 14
V: TRBV28
DNA: TGTGCCAGCATGAAAGGGGATCTAACCGGGGAGCTGTTTTTT
CDR3: CASMKGDLTGELFF

size: .
J: TRBJ2-7
D: TRBD1
length: 13
V: TRBV6-1
DNA: TGTGCCAGCAGTGAAGACGACAGGGACGAGCAGTACTTC
CDR3: CASSEDDRDEQYF

size: once
J: TRBJ2-7
D: TRBD2
length: 11
V: TRBV30
DNA: TGTGCCTGGAGGACGGGGGGCGAGCAGTACTTC
CDR3: CAWRTGGEQYF

size: .
J: TRBJ2-5
D: .
length: 15
V: TRBV28
DNA: TGTGCCAGCAGTTTCAGTTCGAGCGGCCAAGAGACCCAGTACTTC
CDR3: CASSFSSSGQETQYF

size: .
J: TRBJ2-7
D: .
length: 11
V: TRBV28
DNA: TGTGCCAGCGGCAGCTACTACGAGCAGTACTTC
CDR3: CASGSYYEQYF

size: .
J: TRBJ2-7
D: .
length: 14
V: TRBV7-6
DNA: TGTGCCAGCAGCCGATCCGGACAACCCTACGAGCAGTACTTC
CDR3: CASSRSGQPYEQYF

size: once
J: TRBJ2-7
D: .
length: 13
V: TRBV6-5
DNA: TGTGCCAGCACCCGGGCAGGAAGGGCCGAGCAGTACTTC
CDR3: CASTRAGRAEQYF

size: .
J: TRBJ2-7
D: TRBD1
length: 14
V: TRBV6-5
DNA: TGTGCCAGCAGTGTTCAGGGGGATTCCTACGAGCAGTACTTC
CDR3: CASSVQGDSYEQYF

size: .
J: TRBJ1-4
D: .
length: 13
V: TRBV28
DNA: TGTGCCAGCAGGGGTACCTCAAATGAAAAACTGTTTTTT
CDR3: CASRGTSNEKLFF

size: .
J: TRBJ1-1
D: TRBD1
length: 15
V: TRBV18
DNA: TGTGCCAGCTCCCTCCAGGGGGACGTAGAGACTGAAGCTTTCTTT
CDR3: CASSLQGDVETEAFF

size: once
J: TRBJ1-1
D: .
length: 17
V: TRBV5-1
DNA: TGCGCCAGCAGTCCGCAGCCCGCCCTCGGAGGGGGCACTGAAGCTTTCTTT
CDR3: CASSPQPALGGGTEAFF

size: .
J: TRBJ2-7
D: TRBD1
length: 14
V: TRBV6-1
DNA: TGTGCCAGCAGATCCGGGACAGGGGGGCGCGAGCAGTACTTC
CDR3: CASRSGTGGREQYF

size: .
J: TRBJ1-3
D: .
length: 16
V: TRBV5-6
DNA: TGTGCCAGCAGCTGGGCGGGGATTGTAGGAGGAAACACCATATATTTT
CDR3: CASSWAGIVGGNTIYF

size: .
J: TRBJ2-3
D: TRBD2
length: 14
V: TRBV4-2
DNA: TGTGCCAGCAGCCAGAGCGGGGGGGAGGATACGCAGTATTTT
CDR3: CASSQSGGEDTQYF

size: .
J: TRBJ1-1
D: .
length: 12
V: TRBV19
DNA: TGTGCCAGTAGTATGGAAAACACTGAAGCTTTCTTT
CDR3: CASSMENTEAFF

size: once
J: TRBJ1-5
D: .
length: 13
V: TRBV6-5
DNA: TGTGCCAGCAGTCTCAGGGACAATCAGCCCCAGCATTTT
CDR3: CASSLRDNQPQHF

size: .
J: TRBJ2-1
D: TRBD1
length: 15
V: TRBV5-1
DNA: TGCGCCAGCAGCTTGGGAGACAGGGCGTACAATGAGCAGTTCTTC
CDR3: CASSLGDRAYNEQFF

size: .
J: TRBJ1-2
D: .
length: 19
V: TRBV30
DNA: TGTGCCTGGAGTGTAGTACTAATTGGGGGGCAGGGAGTCAACTATGGCTACACCTTC
CDR3: CAWSVVLIGGQGVNYGYTF

size: .
J: TRBJ2-7
D: .
length: 11
V: TRBV7-9
DNA: TGTGCCAGCAGCCCGACCTACGAGCAGTACTTC
CDR3: CASSPTYEQYF

size: .
J: TRBJ2-3
D: .
length: 15
V: TRBV27
DNA: TGTGCCAGCAGCCCTGGACTAACACGGGAAGATACGCAGTATTTT
CDR3: CASSPGLTREDTQYF

size: .
J: TRBJ1-4
D: .
length: 14
V: TRBV5-5
DNA: TGTGCCAGCAGTACGGGACGGCATAATGAAAAACTGTTTTTT
CDR3: CASSTGRHNEKLFF

size: .
J: TRBJ1-5
D: .
length: 14
V: TRBV5-8
DNA: TGTGCCAGCAGCTTGTTAGGGGACAATCAGCCCCAGCATTTT
CDR3: CASSLLGDNQPQHF

size: .
J: TRBJ2-2
D: .
length: 16
V: TRBV6-6
DNA: TGTGCCAGCAGTCCTGGGACGACCAGAAGAACCGGGGAGCTGTTTTTT
CDR3: CASSPGTTRRTGELFF

size: .
J: TRBJ1-2
D: .
length: 13
V: TRBV5-4
DNA: TGTGCCAGCAGCTTGGAAAACGCCGGGGGCTACACCTTC
CDR3: CASSLENAGGYTF

size: .
J: TRBJ2-1
D: .
length: 16
V: TRBV6-1
DNA: TGTGCCAGCAGTGACCCCGGGGCCAGGGGCTACAATGAGCAGTTCTTC
CDR3: CASSDPGARGYNEQFF

size: .
J: TRBJ2-5
D: .
length: 15
V: TRBV6-1
DNA: TGTGCCAGCAGTGAAGCCTGGGGGTTTGATGAGACCCAGTACTTC
CDR3: CASSEAWGFDETQYF

size: .
J: TRBJ1-2
D: .
length: 15
V: TRBV4-2
DNA: TGTGCCAGCAGCATCCAGACAGGCGACGGGAATGGCTACACCTTC
CDR3: CASSIQTGDGNGYTF

size: .
J: TRBJ1-3
D: .
length: 16
V: TRBV5-1
DNA: TGCGCCAGCAGCCTAGGGGAGACAGTGGGTGGAAACACCATATATTTT
CDR3: CASSLGETVGGNTIYF

size: .
J: TRBJ2-7
D: .
length: 13
V: TRBV7-3
DNA: TGTGCCAGCAGTCTCGGGGCCGACTACGAGCAGTACTTC
CDR3: CASSLGADYEQYF

size: once
J: TRBJ1-6
D: .
length: 16
V: TRBV9
DNA: TGTGCCAGCAGCCCTCTAGGTAGCTCCTATAATTCACCCCTCCACTTT
CDR3: CASSPLGSSYNSPLHF

size: once
J: TRBJ1-1
D: .
length: 13
V: TRBV29-1
DNA: TGCAGCGTGGACGGATCCCGGAACACTGAAGCTTTCTTT
CDR3: CSVDGSRNTEAFF

size: once
J: TRBJ1-5
D: TRBD1
length: 14
V: TRBV28
DNA: TGTGCCAGCAGACAAGCCGACAGGGTAAAGCCCCAGCATTTT
CDR3: CASRQADRVKPQHF

size: once
J: TRBJ1-1
D: .
length: 17
V: TRBV19
DNA: TGTGCCAGTAGTATAGTACTCATATTAGGGCAGAACACTGAAGCTTTCTTT
CDR3: CASSIVLILGQNTEAFF

size: .
J: TRBJ1-3
D: .
length: 14
V: TRBV6-5
DNA: TGTGCCAGCAGTTACTCTACAGGGAAGAACACCATATATTTT
CDR3: CASSYSTGKNTIYF

size: few
J: TRBJ1-5
D: .
length: 14
V: TRBV2
DNA: TGTGCCAGCAGTGAAAGGGCAAATAGTCAGCCCCAGCATTTT
CDR3: CASSERANSQPQHF

size: .
J: TRBJ1-5
D: .
length: 15
V: TRBV28
DNA: TGTGCCAGCAGTTTAATGAGCGGTAGCAATCAGCCCCAGCATTTT
CDR3: CASSLMSGSNQPQHF